The 14 T cell receptor beta chains below all came from one sample that was sequenced in a study of CD8+ T cells in alopecia areata. Treatment indicated: oral pan-JAK inhibitor, 5-10 mg twice daily. As the sequencing template, cDNA was produced by extracting RNA and reverse transcribing it. The repertoire was sequenced with immunoSEQ multiplex PCR; TCRdb's copy has only in-frame clones and lacks some. The sample lists over 90,000 clones, approximately 90% occurring once. The sample here was CD8+ T cells sorted from blood, taken between weeks 30 and 35, from a patient treated with tofacitinib. Receptors originate from a human donor with alopecia areata.

The chain recombines TRBV7-9 with TRBJ2-6; D unclear. The CDR3 is made up of 15 amino acids. Trimming removed 5 bases at V and 2 bases at J, with 10 bases between. The germline V gene has CDR1 SEHNR and CDR2 FQNEAQ (reference sequence). The CDR3: CASSRPTTGANVLTF. CDR3 bases: TGTGCCAGCAGCCGTCCCACGACTGGGGCCAACGTCCTGACTTTC.

J is TRBJ1-1 and V is TRBV29-1; 8 bases are shared with TRBD1. CDR1 and CDR2 from the germline V gene are SQVTM and ANQGSEA. CDR3 length: 14 amino acids. Unmatched junction bases numbered 7, after V lost 3 bases and J lost 4 bases. CDR3 in DNA: TGCAGCGTTGAGTCGGGCAGGGGGCGCACTGAAGCTTTCTTT. It yields the protein CSVESGRGRTEAFF. Looking up the rest from reference TRBV29-1 and TRBJ1-1 gives the full variable domain: SAVISQKPSRDICQRGTSLTIQCQVDSQVTMMFWYRQQPGQSLTLIATANQGSEATYESGFVIDKFPISRPNLTFSTLTVSNMSPEDSSIYLCSVESGRGRTEAFFGQGTRLTVV.

Points on this clone: At one end, the junction sequence differs from germline, possibly due to a read error. CDR3 bases: TGTGCCGGCAGTCAATACCGACAGGGATTTTACGAGCAGTACTTC. This gives the protein CAGSQYRQGFYEQYF. The chain recombines TRBV27 with TRBJ2-7, with 7 positions matching TRBD1. CDR1 and CDR2 from the germline V gene are MNHEY and SMNVEV (reference sequence). This CDR3 has 15 residues.

This sequence joins TRBV7-9 and TRBJ2-7; 9 bases fit TRBD2. Germline V CDR1 and CDR2: SEHNR, FQNEAQ (reference sequence). CDR3 length equals 14 residues. V lost 7 bases and J lost 3; bases outside the gene matches: 7. In nucleotides, the CDR3 is TGTGCCAGCAACCCTAGCGGGGTGAGCTACGAGCAGTACTTC. It translates to CASNPSGVSYEQYF.

The rearrangement uses TRBV10-1 and TRBJ2-7; D not certain. The CDR3 contains 13 residues. The V gene's germline CDR1 is WNHNN and CDR2 SYGVQD (reference sequence). The V and J ends lost 2 bases and 6 bases respectively, with 11 bases between them. For the CDR3, the DNA is TGCGCCAGCAGTGAGAGGGCAGATCTCGAGCAGTACTTC. Translated: CASSERADLEQYF.

The rearrangement uses TRBV5-7 and TRBJ2-7; a possible D gene is TRBD2 (5 bases). TRBV5-7 is an ORF; its function is uncertain. Trimming stripped 2 bases from V and 7 bases from J, with 19 bases between. The CDR3 spans 15 residues. The CDR3 spells CASSFRTASLWEQYF. Here the CDR3 DNA reads TGTGCCAGCAGCTTTAGGACGGCTAGCCTATGGGAGCAGTACTTC.

The J gene is TRBJ2-5, the V gene TRBV4-1, with D unresolved. TRBJ2-7 explains the end of the DNA better; the J call may be wrong. From germline, CDR1 is MGHRA and CDR2 YSYEKL. The CDR3 has 14 residues. CDR3 bases: TGCGCCAGCAGCCAAGATCCGGGTGACTACGAGCAGTACTTC. Its translation is CASSQDPGDYEQYF.

The rearrangement uses TRBV27 and TRBJ2-7, with unresolved D. Germline CDR1 and CDR2: MNHEY and SMNVEV (reference sequence). V was pared by 5 bases and J by 7 bases, with 18 bases between. The CDR3 totals 14 residues. CDR3 sequence (DNA): TGTGCCAGCAGTCCCCACCCAGGAGTGGTGGAGCAGTACTTC. Encoded protein: CASSPHPGVVEQYF.

The chain recombines TRBV6-6 with TRBJ2-3, with D hard to call. V lost 5 bases and J 5 bases, leaving 5 bases between the germline ends. CDR1 is MNHNY and CDR2 is SVGAGI in the germline V gene (reference sequence). The CDR3 has 11 amino acids. CDR3 sequence: CASSVGDTQYF. In DNA, the CDR3 is TGTGCCAGCAGTGTCGGAGATACGCAGTATTTT.

Details on this clone: This CDR3 is also generated by other DNA sequences in the sample. The chain combines TRBV9 with TRBJ2-1, with 11 bases lining up with TRBD2. V lost 3 bases, J lost 10 bases, and 12 bases stayed unmatched. Germline V gene data show CDR1 as SGDLS and CDR2 as YYNGEE. This CDR3 has 16 amino acids. CDR3 residues: CASSAPPGTSGAEQFF. The CDR3 nucleotides are TGTGCCAGCAGCGCTCCTCCCGGGACTAGCGGAGCGGAGCAGTTCTTC.

This clone was seen once. This chain links TRBV5-5 with TRBJ2-3; D remains unclear. Per germline, CDR1 SGHKS and CDR2 YYEKEE (reference sequence). This CDR3 has 11 amino acids. Trimming removed 4 bases from V and 6 bases from J, with 6 bases in between. The CDR3 coding sequence is TGTGCCAGCAGCCTCCACGATACGCAGTATTTT. This codes for CASSLHDTQYF.

The V and J genes are TRBV7-3 and TRBJ1-2; the D is unclear. The CDR3 sequence is 13 residues long. V was shortened by 5 bases and J by 8 bases, with 15 bases between the two germline ends. Germline-derived CDR1 and CDR2 are SGHTA and FQGTGA. CDR3 nucleotides: TGTGCCAGCAGCCCCGGCGGAGTGGCCGGCTACACCTTC. This codes for CASSPGGVAGYTF.

The J gene is TRBJ2-1, the V gene TRBV7-9; TRBD1 aligns across 7 bases. The CDR3 is 16 residues long. Germline CDR1 reads SEHNR; CDR2 reads FQNEAQ (reference sequence). V lost 0 bases to trimming and J lost 4 bases; unmatched junction nucleotides: 6. The CDR3 region is CASSLARGLHYNEQFF. CDR3 DNA sequence: TGTGCCAGCAGCTTAGCCAGGGGGTTACATTACAATGAGCAGTTCTTC. Combining the CDR3 with reference TRBV7-9 and TRBJ2-1 gives the whole variable domain DTGVSQNPRHKITKRGQNVTFRCDPISEHNRLYWYRQTLGQGPEFLTYFQNEAQLEKSRLLSDRFSAERPKGSFSTLEIQRTEQGDSAMYLCASSLARGLHYNEQFFGPGTRLTVL.

This clone came up once. This chain connects TRBV18 to TRBJ1-2; maybe TRBD1 (5 bases). There are 15 residues in the CDR3. Germline CDR1 KGHSH, CDR2 LQKENI. Trimming left V 4 bases short and J 3 bases short, with 15 bases between. The CDR3 sequence: CASSLGPGLDYGYTF. CDR3 sequence (DNA): TGTGCCAGCTCACTCGGACCGGGGCTCGACTATGGCTACACCTTC.